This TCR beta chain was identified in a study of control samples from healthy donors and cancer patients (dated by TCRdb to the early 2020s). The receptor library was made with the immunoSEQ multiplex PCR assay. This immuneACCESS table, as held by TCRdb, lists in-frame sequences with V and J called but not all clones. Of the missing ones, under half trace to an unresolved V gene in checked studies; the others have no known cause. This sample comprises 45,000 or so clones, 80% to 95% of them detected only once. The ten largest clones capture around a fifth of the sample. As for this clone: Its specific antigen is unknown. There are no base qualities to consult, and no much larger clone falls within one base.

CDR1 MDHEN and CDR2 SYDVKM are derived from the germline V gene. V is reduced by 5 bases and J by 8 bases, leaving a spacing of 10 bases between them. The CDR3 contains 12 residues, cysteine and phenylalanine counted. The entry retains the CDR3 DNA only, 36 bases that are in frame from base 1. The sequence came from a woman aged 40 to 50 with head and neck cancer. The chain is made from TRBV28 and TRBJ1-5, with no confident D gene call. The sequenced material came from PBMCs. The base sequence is TGTGCCAGCAGTCTTCTCCCTAAGCCCCAGCATTTT. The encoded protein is CASSLLPKPQHF.